This T cell receptor (beta chain) was profiled in a study of blood T cell repertoires in COVID-19 (TCRdb year 2020). Context from the whole study: Samples from collaborators originated in the United States, Italy and Spain and spanned both the acute and convalescent phases of COVID-19. Where available, HLA class I and class II types were obtained from metadata supplied by the sample provider rather than from assay-based typing. The prospective study material was composed of cDNA or gDNA derived from T cells, B-cell-depleted T cells, or PBMCs. The sample metadata nearly always contained a de-identified subject ID, COVID-19 status, age in years and sex. The repertoires were released in a freely available public database intended as a resource for research on the immune response to SARS-CoV-2. The samples were drawn from two sources: the first 160 participants of the ongoing ImmuneRACE study, and 1,200 or so subjects contributed by 6 global collaborators. Subjects who had been exposed to COVID-19, were actively infected with it, or had recovered from it provided the deeply sampled blood TCRbeta repertoires that made up the dataset.

Each collaborating institution followed its own protocols to collect whole blood in K2EDTA tubes. For TCRbeta analysis, collaborator samples were shipped as frozen whole blood, as isolated PBMCs, or as DNA extracted from either sample type. This clone was recorded once. This receptor's antigen is unknown. No qualities accompany the bases; no much larger clone lies one base away. As encoded in the germline V gene (reference sequence), CDR1 is LNHDA while CDR2 is SQIVND. V was cut back by 6 bases and J by 4 bases, leaving a gap of 12 bases between them. The CDR3 runs 14 amino acids, cysteine and phenylalanine included. The retained sequence is limited to the CDR3, 42 bases, with the frame set at the first base. TCRbeta CDR3 regions were amplified from genomic DNA by means of the immunoSEQ Assay, a bias-controlled multiplex PCR. On the study's bioinformatics: The number of nucleated cells in each sample was estimated from the amplification of reference gene primers within the assay. To quantify the absolute abundance of each unique TCRbeta CDR3 rearrangement, sequence reads were collapsed and filtered. For each sample, productive Simpson clonality was calculated as the square root of Simpson's diversity index over productive rearrangements. TCRdb limited this immuneACCESS table to in-frame rearrangements with V and J called. A share of clones is missing; checked studies link under half to unresolved V genes, and the rest is unexplained. V and J calls and clone size are given by that table; D and trimming were obtained from the DNA. This sample has about 67,000 clones in its table, and around 88% of those were observed once. The ten largest account for roughly a fifth of the sample.

Results the study describes overall, beyond this receptor: The quantity of clinical and demographic metadata differed by source and by participant and was supplied without curation.

Material: peripheral blood. The rearrangement combines TRBV19 with TRBJ2-2; the D gene is perhaps TRBD1, from 6 matching bases. This receptor was obtained from an elderly woman with acute or convalescent COVID-19. The DNA sequence is as follows: TGTGCCAGTAGAACCGGGACAACCACCGGGGAGCTGTTTTTT. It is translated as CASRTGTTTGELFF. Beyond the CDR3, the reference TRBV19 and TRBJ2-2 genes provide the residues; the full variable domain reads: DGGITQSPKYLFRKEGQNVTLSCEQNLNHDAMYWYRQDPGQGLRLIYYSQIVNDFQKGDIAEGYSVSREKKESFPLTVTSAQKNPTAFYLCASRTGTTTGELFFGEGSRLTVL.